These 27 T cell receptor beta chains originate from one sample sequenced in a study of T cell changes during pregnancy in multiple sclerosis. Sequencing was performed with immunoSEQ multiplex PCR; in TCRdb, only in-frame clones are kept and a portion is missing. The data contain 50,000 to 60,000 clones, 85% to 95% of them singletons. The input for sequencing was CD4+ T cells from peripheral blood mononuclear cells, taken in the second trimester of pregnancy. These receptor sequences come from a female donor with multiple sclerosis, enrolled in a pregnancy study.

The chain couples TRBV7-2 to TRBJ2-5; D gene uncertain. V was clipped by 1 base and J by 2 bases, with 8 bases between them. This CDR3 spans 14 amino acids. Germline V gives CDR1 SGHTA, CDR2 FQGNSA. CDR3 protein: CASSLVLLQETQYF. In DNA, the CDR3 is TGTGCCAGCAGCTTAGTTCTCCTACAAGAGACCCAGTACTTC.

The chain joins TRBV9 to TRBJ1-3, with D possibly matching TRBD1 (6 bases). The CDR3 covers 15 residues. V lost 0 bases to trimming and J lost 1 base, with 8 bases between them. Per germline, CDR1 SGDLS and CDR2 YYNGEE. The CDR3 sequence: CASSVVGTSGNTIYF. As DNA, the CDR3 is TGTGCCAGCAGCGTAGTAGGGACATCTGGAAACACCATATATTTT.

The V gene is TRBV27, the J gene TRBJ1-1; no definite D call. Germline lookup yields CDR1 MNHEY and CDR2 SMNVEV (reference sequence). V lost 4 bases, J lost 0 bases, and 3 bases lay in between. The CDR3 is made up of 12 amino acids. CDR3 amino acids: CASSSVNTEAFF. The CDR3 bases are TGTGCCAGCAGTTCGGTGAACACTGAAGCTTTCTTT.

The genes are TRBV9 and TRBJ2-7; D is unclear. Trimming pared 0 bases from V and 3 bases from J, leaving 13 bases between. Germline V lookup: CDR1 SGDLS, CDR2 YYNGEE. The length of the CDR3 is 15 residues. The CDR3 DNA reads TGTGCCAGCAGCGTAGGTATCGATTCAGTCTACGAGCAGTACTTC. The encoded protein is CASSVGIDSVYEQYF. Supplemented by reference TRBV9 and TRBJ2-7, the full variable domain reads DSGVTQTPKHLITATGQRVTLRCSPRSGDLSVYWYQQSLDQGLQFLIQYYNGEERAKGNILERFSAQQFPDLHSELNLSSLELGDSALYFCASSVGIDSVYEQYFGPGTRLTVT.

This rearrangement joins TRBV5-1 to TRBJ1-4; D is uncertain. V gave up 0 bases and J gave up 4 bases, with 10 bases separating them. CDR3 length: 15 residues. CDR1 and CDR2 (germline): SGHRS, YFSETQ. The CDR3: CASSLAMSGNEKLFF. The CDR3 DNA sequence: TGCGCCAGCAGCTTGGCCATGTCGGGTAATGAAAAACTGTTTTTT.

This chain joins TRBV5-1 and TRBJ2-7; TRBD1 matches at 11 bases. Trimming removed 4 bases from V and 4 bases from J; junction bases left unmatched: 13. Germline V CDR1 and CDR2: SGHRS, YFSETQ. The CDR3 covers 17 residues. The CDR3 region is CASSRTGTGGMTYEQYF. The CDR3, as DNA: TGCGCCAGCAGCAGAACCGGGACAGGGGGGATGACTTACGAGCAGTACTTC.

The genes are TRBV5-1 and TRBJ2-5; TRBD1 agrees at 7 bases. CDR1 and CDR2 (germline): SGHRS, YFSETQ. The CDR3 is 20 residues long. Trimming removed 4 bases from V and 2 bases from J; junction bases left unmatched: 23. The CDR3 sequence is CASSLVAQPGQPTLQETQYF. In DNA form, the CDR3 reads TGCGCCAGCAGCCTAGTAGCGCAACCGGGACAGCCGACGCTTCAAGAGACCCAGTACTTC. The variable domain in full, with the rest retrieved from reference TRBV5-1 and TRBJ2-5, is KAGVTQTPRYLIKTRGQQVTLSCSPISGHRSVSWYQQTPGQGLQFLFEYFSETQRNKGNFPGRFSGRQFSNSRSEMNVSTLELGDSALYLCASSLVAQPGQPTLQETQYFGPGTRLLVL.

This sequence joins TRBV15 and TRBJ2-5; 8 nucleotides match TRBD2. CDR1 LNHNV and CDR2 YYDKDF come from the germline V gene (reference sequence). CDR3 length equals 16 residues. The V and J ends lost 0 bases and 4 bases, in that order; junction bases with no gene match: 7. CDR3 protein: CATSRDTGGWAETQYF. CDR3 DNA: TGTGCCACCAGCAGAGATACGGGGGGGTGGGCAGAGACCCAGTACTTC.

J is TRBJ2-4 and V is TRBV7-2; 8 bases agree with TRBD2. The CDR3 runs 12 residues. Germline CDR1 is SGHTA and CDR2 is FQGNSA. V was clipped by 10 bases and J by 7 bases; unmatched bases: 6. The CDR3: CATSGGANIQYF. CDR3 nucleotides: TGTGCCACATCCGGGGGGGCGAACATTCAGTACTTC.

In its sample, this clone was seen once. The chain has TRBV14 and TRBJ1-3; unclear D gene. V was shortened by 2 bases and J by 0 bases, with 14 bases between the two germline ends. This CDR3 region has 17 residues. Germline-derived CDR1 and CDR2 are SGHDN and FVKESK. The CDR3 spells CASSQFQAIDSGNTIYF. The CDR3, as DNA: TGTGCCAGCAGCCAATTTCAGGCCATCGACTCTGGAAACACCATATATTTT.

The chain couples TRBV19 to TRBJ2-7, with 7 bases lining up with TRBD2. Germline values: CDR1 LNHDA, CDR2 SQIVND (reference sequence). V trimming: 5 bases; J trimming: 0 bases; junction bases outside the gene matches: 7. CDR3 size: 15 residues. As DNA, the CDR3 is TGTGCCAGTAGTTTCAGCGGGGAAAGCTCCTACGAGCAGTACTTC. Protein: CASSFSGESSYEQYF.

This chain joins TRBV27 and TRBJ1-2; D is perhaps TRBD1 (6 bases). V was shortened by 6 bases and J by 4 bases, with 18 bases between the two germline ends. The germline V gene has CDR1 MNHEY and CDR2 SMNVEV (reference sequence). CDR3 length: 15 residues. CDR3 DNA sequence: TGTGCCAGCAGCCAAGGACAGACCCGGGTCTATGGCTACACCTTC. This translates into CASSQGQTRVYGYTF.

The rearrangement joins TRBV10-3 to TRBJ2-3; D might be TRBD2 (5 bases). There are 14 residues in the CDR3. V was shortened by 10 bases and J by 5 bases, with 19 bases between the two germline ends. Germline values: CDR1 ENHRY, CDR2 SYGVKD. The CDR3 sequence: CATLELGEGDTQYF. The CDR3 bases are TGTGCCACCCTCGAGCTAGGAGAGGGAGATACGCAGTATTTT.

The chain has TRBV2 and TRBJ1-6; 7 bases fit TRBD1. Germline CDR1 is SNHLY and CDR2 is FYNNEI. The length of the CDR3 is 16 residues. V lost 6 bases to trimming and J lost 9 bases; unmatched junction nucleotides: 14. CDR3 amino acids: CASSPWTGHPLSPLHF. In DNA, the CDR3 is TGTGCCAGCAGCCCCTGGACAGGACACCCCCTTTCACCCCTCCACTTT.

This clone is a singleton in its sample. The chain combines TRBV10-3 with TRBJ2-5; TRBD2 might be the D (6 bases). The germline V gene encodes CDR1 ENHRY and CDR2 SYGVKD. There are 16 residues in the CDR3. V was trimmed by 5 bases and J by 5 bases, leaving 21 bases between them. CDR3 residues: CAISSSQGGFGETQYF. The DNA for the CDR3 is TGTGCCATCAGTAGTTCGCAGGGAGGATTTGGGGAGACCCAGTACTTC.

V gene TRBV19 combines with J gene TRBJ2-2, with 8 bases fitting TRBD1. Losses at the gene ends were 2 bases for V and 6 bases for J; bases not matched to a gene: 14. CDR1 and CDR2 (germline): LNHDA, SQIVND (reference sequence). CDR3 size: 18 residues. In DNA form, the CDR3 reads TGTGCCAGTAGTATAAGGGTTCTAGGACAGGGCGGACCCGGGGAGCTGTTTTTT. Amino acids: CASSIRVLGQGGPGELFF.

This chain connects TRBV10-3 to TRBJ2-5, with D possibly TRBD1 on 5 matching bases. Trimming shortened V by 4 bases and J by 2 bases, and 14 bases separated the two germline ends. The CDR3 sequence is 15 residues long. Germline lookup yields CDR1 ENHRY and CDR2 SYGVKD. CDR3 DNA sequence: TGTGCCATCAGTGCAGGGCTTGTTTCTCAAGAGACCCAGTACTTC. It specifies CAISAGLVSQETQYF.

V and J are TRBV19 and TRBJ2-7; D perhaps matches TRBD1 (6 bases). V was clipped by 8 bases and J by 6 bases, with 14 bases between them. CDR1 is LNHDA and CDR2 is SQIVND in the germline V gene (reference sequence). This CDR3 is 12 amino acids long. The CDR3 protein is CASQGRKGEQYF. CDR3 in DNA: TGTGCCAGTCAGGGGCGGAAAGGCGAGCAGTACTTC.

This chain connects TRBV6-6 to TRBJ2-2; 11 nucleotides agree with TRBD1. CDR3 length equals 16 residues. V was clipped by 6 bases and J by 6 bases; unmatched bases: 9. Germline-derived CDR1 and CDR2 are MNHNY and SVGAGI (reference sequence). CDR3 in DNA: TGTGCCAGCAGAAGGGGACAGGGGGTAGACGCCGGGGAGCTGTTTTTT. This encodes CASRRGQGVDAGELFF.

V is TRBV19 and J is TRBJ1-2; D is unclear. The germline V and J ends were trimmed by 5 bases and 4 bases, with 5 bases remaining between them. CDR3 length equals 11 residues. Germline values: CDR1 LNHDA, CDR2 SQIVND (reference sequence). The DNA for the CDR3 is TGTGCCAGTAGTTATTTCTATGGCTACACCTTC. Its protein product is CASSYFYGYTF.

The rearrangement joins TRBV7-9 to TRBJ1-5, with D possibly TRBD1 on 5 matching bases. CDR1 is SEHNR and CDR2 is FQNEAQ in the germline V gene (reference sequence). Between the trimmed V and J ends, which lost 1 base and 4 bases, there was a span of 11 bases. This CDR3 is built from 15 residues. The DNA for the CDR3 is TGTGCCAGCAGCTTAGTAGGGGCGGAAAATCAGCCCCAGCATTTT. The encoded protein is CASSLVGAENQPQHF.

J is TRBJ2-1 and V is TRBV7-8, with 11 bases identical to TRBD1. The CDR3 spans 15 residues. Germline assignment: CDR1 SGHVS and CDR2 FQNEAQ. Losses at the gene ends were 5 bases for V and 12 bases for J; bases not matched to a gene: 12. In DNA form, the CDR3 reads TGTGCCAGCAGCCAACGGACAGGGGGCGAATTCTTGCAGTTCTTC. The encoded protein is CASSQRTGGEFLQFF.

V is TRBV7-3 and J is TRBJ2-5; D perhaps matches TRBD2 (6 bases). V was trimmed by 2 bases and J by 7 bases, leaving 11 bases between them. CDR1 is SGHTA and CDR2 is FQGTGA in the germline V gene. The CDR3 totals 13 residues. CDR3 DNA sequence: TGTGCCAGCAGCTTAGAGCCCGGGGGGACCCAGTACTTC. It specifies CASSLEPGGTQYF.

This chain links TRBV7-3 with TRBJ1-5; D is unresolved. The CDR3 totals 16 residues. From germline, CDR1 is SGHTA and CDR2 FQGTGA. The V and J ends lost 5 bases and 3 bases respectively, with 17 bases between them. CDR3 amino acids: CASSPGEVSNNQPQHF. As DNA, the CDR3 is TGTGCCAGCAGCCCCGGGGAGGTTAGCAACAATCAGCCCCAGCATTTT.

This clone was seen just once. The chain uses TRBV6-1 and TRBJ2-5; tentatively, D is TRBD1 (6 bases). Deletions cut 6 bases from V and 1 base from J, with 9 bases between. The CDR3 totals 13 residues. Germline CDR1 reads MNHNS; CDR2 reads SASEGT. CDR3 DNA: TGTGCCAGCAGGGTGGGGGCCCAAGAGACCCAGTACTTC. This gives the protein CASRVGAQETQYF.

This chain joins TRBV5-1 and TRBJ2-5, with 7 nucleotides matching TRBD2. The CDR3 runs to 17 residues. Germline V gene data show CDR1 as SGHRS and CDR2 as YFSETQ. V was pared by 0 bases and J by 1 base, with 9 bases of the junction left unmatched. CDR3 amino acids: CASSLALGGGTQETQYF. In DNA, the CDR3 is TGCGCCAGCAGCTTGGCTCTTGGGGGAGGGACCCAAGAGACCCAGTACTTC.

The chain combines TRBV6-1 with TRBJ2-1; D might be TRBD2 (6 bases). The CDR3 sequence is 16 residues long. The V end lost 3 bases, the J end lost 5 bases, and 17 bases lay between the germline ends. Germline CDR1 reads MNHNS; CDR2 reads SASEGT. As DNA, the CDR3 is TGTGCCAGCAGTGATTTGCGGGGTACAGAAAACAATGAGCAGTTCTTC. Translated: CASSDLRGTENNEQFF.